Listed below are T cell receptor beta chains from one sample, sequenced in a study of cytomegalovirus exposure and HLA in healthy donors. This table comes from immunoSEQ multiplex PCR, and its TCRdb copy is limited to in-frame clones, with some not included. The table includes under 200,000 clones, roughly 80% detected once. The specimen was PBMCs. Receptor source: a boy aged 2 to 10 in good health and CMV-seronegative. The CDR3 runs from the conserved cysteine through the conserved F or W. A D gene is named only where the DNA matches it firmly. The size field is filled for only some rows; it gives once, few, many or a size class.

d_call: -; cdr3_length: 14; j_call: TRBJ1-4; v_call: TRBV6-6; clone_size: -; cdr3_aa: CASSSRVGNEKLFF; cdr3_nt: TGTGCCAGCAGTAGCAGGGTGGGAAATGAAAAACTGTTTTTT
d_call: -; cdr3_length: 15; j_call: TRBJ1-2; v_call: TRBV4-1; clone_size: -; cdr3_aa: CASSQNAGGSYGYTF; cdr3_nt: TGCGCCAGCAGCCAAAATGCAGGAGGAAGCTATGGCTACACCTTC
d_call: TRBD1; cdr3_length: 15; j_call: TRBJ2-7; v_call: TRBV14; clone_size: -; cdr3_aa: CASSHWTGFSYEQYF; cdr3_nt: TGTGCCAGCAGCCATTGGACAGGATTCTCCTACGAGCAGTACTTC
d_call: -; cdr3_length: 15; j_call: TRBJ2-3; v_call: TRBV5-6; clone_size: -; cdr3_aa: CASVPRGLSTDTQYF; cdr3_nt: TGTGCCAGCGTACCCAGGGGATTGAGCACAGATACGCAGTATTTT
d_call: -; cdr3_length: 13; j_call: TRBJ2-7; v_call: TRBV5-6; clone_size: -; cdr3_aa: CASSSYRAYEQYF; cdr3_nt: TGTGCCAGCAGCTCGTACCGGGCCTACGAGCAGTACTTC
d_call: TRBD2; cdr3_length: 16; j_call: TRBJ2-2; v_call: TRBV5-4; clone_size: -; cdr3_aa: CASSSSGSTLTGELFF; cdr3_nt: TGTGCCAGCAGTTCAAGCGGGAGTACCCTCACCGGGGAGCTGTTTTTT
d_call: TRBD1; cdr3_length: 12; j_call: TRBJ1-2; v_call: TRBV6-5; clone_size: few; cdr3_aa: CASRTGNYGYTF; cdr3_nt: TGTGCCTCAAGGACAGGAAACTATGGCTACACCTTC
d_call: TRBD2; cdr3_length: 17; j_call: TRBJ2-1; v_call: TRBV7-9; clone_size: once; cdr3_aa: CASSLVVRLAGGNEQFF; cdr3_nt: TGTGCCAGCAGCTTAGTAGTTCGACTAGCGGGAGGAAATGAGCAGTTCTTC
d_call: TRBD1; cdr3_length: 13; j_call: TRBJ1-4; v_call: TRBV28; clone_size: -; cdr3_aa: CASGTGNYEKLFF; cdr3_nt: TGTGCCAGCGGGACAGGGAACTATGAAAAACTGTTTTTT
d_call: TRBD2; cdr3_length: 17; j_call: TRBJ2-1; v_call: TRBV5-1; clone_size: -; cdr3_aa: CASRGLAGGSSYNEQFF; cdr3_nt: TGCGCCAGCCGGGGGCTAGCGGGTGGGAGCTCCTACAATGAGCAGTTCTTC
d_call: -; cdr3_length: 13; j_call: TRBJ1-1; v_call: TRBV6-1; clone_size: few; cdr3_aa: CASGVRGNTEAFF; cdr3_nt: TGTGCCAGCGGGGTTAGGGGGAACACTGAAGCTTTCTTT
d_call: -; cdr3_length: 15; j_call: TRBJ2-3; v_call: TRBV13; clone_size: -; cdr3_aa: CASLQRTFSTDTQYF; cdr3_nt: TGTGCCAGCCTCCAGAGGACTTTTAGCACAGATACGCAGTATTTT
d_call: TRBD1; cdr3_length: 14; j_call: TRBJ1-2; v_call: TRBV5-1; clone_size: -; cdr3_aa: CASSSGQAGYGYTF; cdr3_nt: TGCGCCAGCAGCTCAGGACAGGCGGGCTATGGCTACACCTTC
d_call: -; cdr3_length: 15; j_call: TRBJ2-1; v_call: TRBV7-2; clone_size: -; cdr3_aa: CASSLAGSPYNEQFF; cdr3_nt: TGTGCCAGCAGCTTAGCCGGGAGCCCCTACAATGAGCAGTTCTTC
d_call: -; cdr3_length: 11; j_call: TRBJ2-1; v_call: TRBV7-9; clone_size: few; cdr3_aa: CASSLKREQFF; cdr3_nt: TGTGCCAGCAGCTTAAAGAGGGAGCAGTTCTTC
d_call: TRBD2; cdr3_length: 17; j_call: TRBJ2-1; v_call: TRBV7-6; clone_size: -; cdr3_aa: CASSEHPGTSGSYEQFF; cdr3_nt: TGTGCCAGCAGCGAACACCCCGGGACTAGCGGGAGCTATGAGCAGTTCTTC
d_call: TRBD1; cdr3_length: 15; j_call: TRBJ2-1; v_call: TRBV30; clone_size: -; cdr3_aa: CAWSVTGDLYNEQFF; cdr3_nt: TGTGCCTGGAGTGTAACAGGGGATCTTTACAATGAGCAGTTCTTC
d_call: -; cdr3_length: 15; j_call: TRBJ1-3; v_call: TRBV5-8; clone_size: -; cdr3_aa: CASSFFAGEGNTIYF; cdr3_nt: TGTGCCAGCAGCTTTTTCGCAGGGGAGGGAAACACCATATATTTT
d_call: -; cdr3_length: 13; j_call: TRBJ2-2; v_call: TRBV10-2; clone_size: once; cdr3_aa: CASGPLGAGELFF; cdr3_nt: TGCGCCAGCGGCCCCCTCGGGGCCGGGGAGCTGTTTTTT
d_call: -; cdr3_length: 15; j_call: TRBJ2-7; v_call: TRBV6-1; clone_size: -; cdr3_aa: CASSEAVAAPYEQYF; cdr3_nt: TGTGCCAGCAGTGAAGCTGTAGCTGCACCCTACGAGCAGTACTTC
d_call: TRBD1; cdr3_length: 17; j_call: TRBJ1-2; v_call: TRBV4-2; clone_size: -; cdr3_aa: CASSQEAGGGSVYGYTF; cdr3_nt: TGTGCCAGCAGCCAAGAGGCAGGGGGAGGTAGTGTCTATGGCTACACCTTC
d_call: TRBD1; cdr3_length: 16; j_call: TRBJ2-2; v_call: TRBV7-6; clone_size: -; cdr3_aa: CASSIGQGANTGELFF; cdr3_nt: TGTGCCAGCAGCATAGGACAGGGGGCGAACACCGGGGAGCTGTTTTTT
d_call: -; cdr3_length: 14; j_call: TRBJ1-1; v_call: TRBV30; clone_size: -; cdr3_aa: CAWRGAILNTEAFF; cdr3_nt: TGTGCCTGGAGGGGGGCGATTTTGAACACTGAAGCTTTCTTT
d_call: TRBD2; cdr3_length: 16; j_call: TRBJ2-1; v_call: TRBV7-9; clone_size: -; cdr3_aa: CASSSTGTSGRNEQFF; cdr3_nt: TGTGCCAGCAGTTCCACCGGGACTAGCGGGAGGAATGAGCAGTTCTTC
d_call: -; cdr3_length: 12; j_call: TRBJ2-7; v_call: TRBV15; clone_size: once; cdr3_aa: CATSRDSYEQYF; cdr3_nt: TGTGCCACCAGCCGAGATAGTTACGAGCAGTACTTC
d_call: TRBD1; cdr3_length: 15; j_call: TRBJ2-7; v_call: TRBV28; clone_size: once; cdr3_aa: CASTLPGQGAGEQYF; cdr3_nt: TGTGCCAGCACCCTTCCGGGACAGGGGGCTGGAGAGCAGTACTTC
d_call: -; cdr3_length: 16; j_call: TRBJ2-7; v_call: TRBV5-1; clone_size: -; cdr3_aa: CASSLAGGIPSYEQYF; cdr3_nt: TGCGCCAGCAGCTTGGCGGGGGGCATTCCGTCCTACGAGCAGTACTTC
d_call: -; cdr3_length: 17; j_call: TRBJ1-3; v_call: TRBV19; clone_size: -; cdr3_aa: CASSSLDRPFSGNTIYF; cdr3_nt: TGTGCCAGTAGTTCCCTTGACAGACCATTCTCTGGAAACACCATATATTTT
d_call: TRBD1; cdr3_length: 19; j_call: TRBJ1-1; v_call: TRBV5-8; clone_size: -; cdr3_aa: CASSLRTGTGERMNTEAFF; cdr3_nt: TGTGCCAGCAGCTTGCGAACCGGGACAGGGGAACGGATGAACACTGAAGCTTTCTTT